This is a list of T cell receptor beta chains from one sample in a study of blood T cell repertoires in COVID-19. Method: immunoSEQ multiplex PCR; TCRdb's copy keeps in-frame clones and lacks some. The sample lists about 250,000 clones; about nine tenths were seen once. Sequenced sample: peripheral blood. These receptor sequences come from a woman in her twenties or thirties with COVID-19, enrolled during active disease. CDR3s include the opening cysteine and the closing phenylalanine or tryptophan. A D gene is named only where the DNA matches it firmly. Not all rows give a size; the values are once, few, many and, for expanded clones, a class.

J gene	clone size	D gene	V gene	CDR3 DNA	CDR3 protein
TRBJ1-1	.	TRBD1	TRBV9	TGTGCCAGCAGCCGATGGACAGGGGATGCCAGTGAAGCTTTCTTT	CASSRWTGDASEAFF
TRBJ2-1	.	.	TRBV23-1	TGCGCCAGCAGTCAATCCAATAATGACCCTTGGGGAGTCTGCCGCTACAATGAGCAGTTCTTC	CASSQSNNDPWGVCRYNEQFF
TRBJ2-3	.	TRBD2	TRBV19	TGTGCCAGTAGTATGGTGGCTAGCGGGGAAAGCACAGATACGCAGTATTTT	CASSMVASGESTDTQYF
TRBJ1-2	.	.	TRBV25-1	TGTGCCAGCAGTGCTCGGAATGACAGGTGGTTGAATGGCTACACCTTC	CASSARNDRWLNGYTF
TRBJ1-4	.	.	TRBV29-1	TGCAGCGGGAAACAGGGTACTAATGAAAAACTGTTTTTT	CSGKQGTNEKLFF
TRBJ2-2	.	TRBD1	TRBV6-4	TGTGCCAGCAGGCCCGGACAGGGGGATTCCGGGGAGCTGTTTTTT	CASRPGQGDSGELFF
TRBJ2-5	.	TRBD1	TRBV18	TGTGCCAGCTCACCCCTAATACCGGGACAGGGGCTCGGGGAGACCCAGTACTTC	CASSPLIPGQGLGETQYF
TRBJ1-3	.	.	TRBV28	TGTGCCAGCAGCCAAATACCCAACTACTCTGGAAACACCATATATTTT	CASSQIPNYSGNTIYF
TRBJ2-1	.	TRBD2	TRBV7-2	TGTGCCAGCAGCCGCGGGGGGAGCTCCTACAATGAGCAGTTCTTC	CASSRGGSSYNEQFF
TRBJ2-7	.	.	TRBV6-5	TGTGCCAGCAGTTACTCGGCGACCCTATCGAGGGAGCAGTACTTC	CASSYSATLSREQYF
TRBJ1-1	.	.	TRBV5-4	TGTGCCAGCAGCCATGGGACCGCGGGGGCTTACACTGAAGCTTTCTTT	CASSHGTAGAYTEAFF
TRBJ2-2	.	.	TRBV5-1	TGCGCCAGCAGCCCGGGGCGGGGCACCGGGGAGCTGTTTTTT	CASSPGRGTGELFF
TRBJ2-3	.	.	TRBV11-2	TGTGCCAGCAGCCCGTGGGGTGACAGTACAGATACGCAGTATTTT	CASSPWGDSTDTQYF
TRBJ2-7	.	TRBD2	TRBV29-1	TGCAGCGTCGCCACTAGCGTAGGCCCCTCCTACGAGCAGTACTTC	CSVATSVGPSYEQYF
TRBJ2-4	once	.	TRBV6-4	TGTGCCAGCAGCCCACAGGGCGAGATAGCCGTCAAAAACATTCAGTACTTC	CASSPQGEIAVKNIQYF